The rows below give T cell receptor beta chains drawn from one sample of a study of blood T cell repertoires in COVID-19. Sequencing used immunoSEQ multiplex PCR; TCRdb keeps in-frame clones, though not all of them. The sample carries over 90,000 clones, 89% recorded once. Sequenced sample: peripheral blood. These receptors were obtained from an older woman with acute or convalescent COVID-19. Both conserved end residues are part of each CDR3. D genes are given only for firm matches. Clone size is shown for a subset of rows, as once, few, many or a class of expanded clone.

TGTGCCAGCAGTGAGGGGGGTAGCGGCTCCTACGAGCAGTACTTC	CASSEGGSGSYEQYF	-	TRBV6-1	TRBJ2-7	-	15
TGTGCCAGCAGTTTATTCGGGACAGGGAAAAATGAGCAGTTCTTC	CASSLFGTGKNEQFF	TRBD1	TRBV27	TRBJ2-1	-	15
TGTGCCAGCAGCCCCAGTCGAAATGAAAAACTGTTTTTT	CASSPSRNEKLFF	-	TRBV3-1/TRBV3-2	TRBJ1-4	-	13
TGTGCCAGCAAAGGACAGGGAATTCGCACTGAAGCTTTCTTT	CASKGQGIRTEAFF	TRBD1	TRBV2	TRBJ1-1	-	14
TGTGCCAGCTCACCTCGCGCTACCCCAGGGGTCGAAGCTTTCTTT	CASSPRATPGVEAFF	-	TRBV18	TRBJ1-1	-	15
TGTGCCAGTAGTCGGACAGGGGGCACAGATACGCAGTATTTT	CASSRTGGTDTQYF	TRBD1	TRBV19	TRBJ2-3	-	14
TGTGCCAGTAGTGCCCTCGGACAGGCGAGCAATCAGCCCCAGCATTTT	CASSALGQASNQPQHF	TRBD1	TRBV19	TRBJ1-5	once	16
TGCGCCAGCAGCTTACTAGCGGGAGTGGTTTATGAGCAGTTCTTC	CASSLLAGVVYEQFF	TRBD2	TRBV5-1	TRBJ2-1	few	15
TGTGCCACCAGCAGGGACATCTCCACTGAAGCTTTCTTT	CATSRDISTEAFF	-	TRBV15	TRBJ1-1	-	13
TGTGCCAGTGGAAACAGCCTTCCCAACTATGGCTACACCTTC	CASGNSLPNYGYTF	-	TRBV28	TRBJ1-2	-	14
TGTGCCAGCAGTGAATACGGGACAGGGTTTGTAGGCAATCAGCCCCAGCATTTT	CASSEYGTGFVGNQPQHF	TRBD1	TRBV6-1	TRBJ1-5	-	18
TGTGCCTGGGACAGGGGATCCAACGAGCAGTACTTC	CAWDRGSNEQYF	TRBD1	TRBV30	TRBJ2-7	-	12
TGCAGTGCTAGTTCGCCAGACTCGATCTCTGGAAACACCATATATTTT	CSASSPDSISGNTIYF	-	TRBV20-1	TRBJ1-3	-	16
TGTGCCAGCAGTGGACGGGGACCGGTGGGAGGAATAGCCAAAAACATTCAGTACTTC	CASSGRGPVGGIAKNIQYF	-	TRBV2	TRBJ2-4	-	19
TGTGCCAGCAGCTTGGCTAGCGGGAGGGATTACGAGCAGTACTTC	CASSLASGRDYEQYF	TRBD2	TRBV5-5	TRBJ2-7	-	15
TGTGCCAGCTCACCGGGCAGGGATCAGCCCCAGCATTTT	CASSPGRDQPQHF	-	TRBV18	TRBJ1-5	-	13
TGCGCCAGCAGCGTACAGGGGCTGACTGAAGCTTTCTTT	CASSVQGLTEAFF	TRBD1	TRBV5-1	TRBJ1-1	-	13
TGTGCCAGCTCAACCTCAGGGGATAATTCACCCCTCCACTTT	CASSTSGDNSPLHF	-	TRBV18	TRBJ1-6	-	14
TGCGCCAGCAGACCAGGCTCTGGGGCCAACGTCCTGACTTTC	CASRPGSGANVLTF	-	TRBV4-1	TRBJ2-6	-	14
TGTGCCAGCAGAGAGGTTAGCGGGGTCTCCACCGGGGAGCTGTTTTTT	CASREVSGVSTGELFF	TRBD2	TRBV27	TRBJ2-2	-	16
TGTGCCAGCAGCCCCCTTGCTAGCGGGGGGGCATACAATGAGCAGTTCTTC	CASSPLASGGAYNEQFF	TRBD2	TRBV3-1/TRBV3-2	TRBJ2-1	-	17
TGTGCCAGCAGTTCAAATCGAGGACAGGGCGTCTATGGCTACACCTTC	CASSSNRGQGVYGYTF	TRBD1	TRBV28	TRBJ1-2	once	16
TGCAGTGCTAGTAACGGAGGTAGTCAGCCCCAGCATTTT	CSASNGGSQPQHF	-	TRBV20-1	TRBJ1-5	-	13
TGTGCCAGCAGCCAAACCGGGACAGGGGTGACTGCAAACTATGGCTACACCTTC	CASSQTGTGVTANYGYTF	TRBD1	TRBV4-2	TRBJ1-2	once	18
TGTGCCAGTAGCGCTACAGGGAGCAATCAGCCCCAGCATTTT	CASSATGSNQPQHF	-	TRBV19	TRBJ1-5	-	14
TGTGCCAGCAGCCAAGGCATGGGCAGGGGCATGAACACTGAAGCTTTCTTT	CASSQGMGRGMNTEAFF	-	TRBV3-1/TRBV3-2	TRBJ1-1	-	17
TGTGCCAGCAGCCAAGATGGGAAACAGGGGCTCCCGTACCAAGAGACCCAGTACTTC	CASSQDGKQGLPYQETQYF	TRBD1	TRBV3-1/TRBV3-2	TRBJ2-5	-	19
TGTGCCAGCAGCGTTAAGGACAGGGCTGGAAACACCATATATTTT	CASSVKDRAGNTIYF	TRBD1	TRBV9	TRBJ1-3	-	15
TGTGCCAGCAGCTTAGGAGGGGGCCTACAAGAGACCCAGTACTTC	CASSLGGGLQETQYF	TRBD1	TRBV7-9	TRBJ2-5	-	15
TGTGCCAGTAGTGCCCGGACTGAAGCTTTCTTT	CASSARTEAFF	-	TRBV19	TRBJ1-1	-	11
TGTGCCTGGGCACTTCCCGGGGGGGTAGCCAAAAACATTCAGTACTTC	CAWALPGGVAKNIQYF	TRBD2	TRBV30	TRBJ2-4	-	16
TGTGCAGAAACAGGGTCCCCATCTGATTCGCCCCAGCATTTT	CAETGSPSDSPQHF	-	TRBV19	TRBJ1-5	-	14
TGCAGCGTACAGGGTTCCTACGAGCAGTACTTC	CSVQGSYEQYF	-	TRBV29-1	TRBJ2-7	-	11
TGTGCCAGCAGTCCGTACGGACGGGGGGCCAACACTGAAGCTTTCTTT	CASSPYGRGANTEAFF	-	TRBV28	TRBJ1-1	-	16
TGTGCCAGCGGCCCTCGACAGGGGGCAGCTTTCTTT	CASGPRQGAAFF	TRBD1	TRBV12-3/TRBV12-4	TRBJ1-1	-	12
TGTGCCTGGACAGTGGGAGGTGAGCAGTTCTTC	CAWTVGGEQFF	-	TRBV30	TRBJ2-1	once	11
TGTGCCAGCAGCTGGGGACAGGGGACCTATGGCTACACCTTC	CASSWGQGTYGYTF	TRBD1	TRBV5-4	TRBJ1-2	-	14
TGTGCCAGCAGTTCGATACAGGGGTTGAATCAGCCCCAGCATTTT	CASSSIQGLNQPQHF	TRBD1	TRBV28	TRBJ1-5	-	15
TGTGCCATCAGTGCAATAGCGGGGGGGCCGGAGACCCAGTACTTC	CAISAIAGGPETQYF	TRBD2	TRBV10-3	TRBJ2-5	-	15
TGTGCCAGCAGTTACTCTGGGGAGTGGAATTCACCCCTCCACTTT	CASSYSGEWNSPLHF	-	TRBV6-2/TRBV6-3	TRBJ1-6	-	15
TGCGCCAGCAGTGACTTTCCCCCGCCTCAGAGGTCCGATGGCTACACCTTC	CASSDFPPPQRSDGYTF	-	TRBV10-2	TRBJ1-2	-	17
TGTGCCAGCAGACCTTCCTACGGAAACACCATATATTTT	CASRPSYGNTIYF	-	TRBV6-5	TRBJ1-3	-	13
TGTGCCAGCAGCCAAATGGGCCATGCAACTAATGAAAAACTGTTTTTT	CASSQMGHATNEKLFF	-	TRBV3-1/TRBV3-2	TRBJ1-4	-	16
TGTGCCAGCAGCGTAGATCCAGGGAACTATGGCTACACCTTC	CASSVDPGNYGYTF	-	TRBV9	TRBJ1-2	-	14
TGCGCCAGCAGCCAAGGAACAGCTAACTATGGCTACACCTTC	CASSQGTANYGYTF	-	TRBV4-1	TRBJ1-2	-	14
TGTGCCAGTAGTCCAGGGGCTGAAAAACTGTTTTTT	CASSPGAEKLFF	-	TRBV19	TRBJ1-4	-	12
TGTGCCAGCAGCCCGTCGGGGGGGGCTATCTACGAGCAGTACTTC	CASSPSGGAIYEQYF	TRBD2	TRBV28	TRBJ2-7	few	15
TGTGCCAGTAGTAAACTAGCGGGTCAAAGCTACGAGCAGTACTTC	CASSKLAGQSYEQYF	TRBD2	TRBV19	TRBJ2-7	-	15
TGTGCCAGTCTGAATCTTGGGGCAGTGGCCCAGCATTTT	CASLNLGAVAQHF	-	TRBV19	TRBJ1-5	-	13
TGTGCCAGTAGTATAGATCCAGTGAACACTGAAGCTTTCTTT	CASSIDPVNTEAFF	-	TRBV19	TRBJ1-1	-	14
TGTGCCAGCAGTTACCCACTCACCTTCGGGCAAGAGACCCAGTACTTC	CASSYPLTFGQETQYF	-	TRBV6-5	TRBJ2-5	-	16
TGTGCCAGCAGTTTATTTCCAGGCCGAATGAACACTGAAGCTTTCTTT	CASSLFPGRMNTEAFF	-	TRBV28	TRBJ1-1	-	16
TGTGCCAGCAGTTTCTTTGAGAATTCACCCCTCCACTTT	CASSFFENSPLHF	-	TRBV12-3/TRBV12-4	TRBJ1-6	once	13
TGTGCCAGCAGCCTCAGGACAGGGAGGGGGAGCAATCAGCCCCAGCATTTT	CASSLRTGRGSNQPQHF	TRBD1	TRBV28	TRBJ1-5	-	17
TGTGCCAGCAGTCGTAGCGGGACCGCTTACAATGAGCAGTTCTTC	CASSRSGTAYNEQFF	TRBD2	TRBV28	TRBJ2-1	-	15
TGTGCCTGGAGTGGTGGTCTAGCGGGGCCAGGTGGGAACATTCAGTACTTC	CAWSGGLAGPGGNIQYF	TRBD2	TRBV30	TRBJ2-4	-	17
TGTGCCACCCATGAGGCCACTGAAGCTTTCTTT	CATHEATEAFF	-	TRBV6-5	TRBJ1-1	-	11
TGTGCCAGCTCACCACGACAGGGGATCACCGGGGAGCTGTTTTTT	CASSPRQGITGELFF	TRBD1	TRBV18	TRBJ2-2	-	15
TGTGCCAGCAGCTTAGTGGGTAGCGGGGTCTACAATGAGCAGTTCTTC	CASSLVGSGVYNEQFF	TRBD2	TRBV7-2	TRBJ2-1	-	16
TGTGCCAGCAGCTTAGATGTGAGGCCCAATCAGCCCCAGCATTTT	CASSLDVRPNQPQHF	-	TRBV7-2	TRBJ1-5	-	15